This T cell receptor (beta chain) originates from a study of T cell repertoires in cytomegalovirus infection. About the research overall: CMV epitopes in the study were HLA-C-restricted (recently identified) and HLA-B-restricted (well studied). Public TCR beta signatures marked donors with CMV infection and the matching HLA.

Findings of the study overall: There were carriers of CMV plus the relevant HLA, and cumulative public TCR beta family frequency identified them.

V lost 3 bases, J lost 8 bases, and 7 bases lay in between. CDR3 size: 11 residues. The germline gives CDR1 SGHTA, CDR2 FQGNSA. Each CDR3 protein is one row after TCRdb ran MiXCR on the reads. The sample gives about 60,000 distinct CDR3 sequences, 20% of which show up once; over 65% is in the top ten. Comments on this clonotype: Its antigen is undetermined.

This specimen was CD8+ T cells from cultured PBMCs, taken from culture after CMV antigen stimulation. V and J are TRBV7-2 and TRBJ1-1; unclear D gene. This TCR came from a human donor in good health (CMV status not recorded). Some clones in this sample may be carry-over from other donors' samples. CDR3 residues: CASSFGYEAFF. The CDR3 nucleotides read TGTGCCAGCAGCTTTGGATACGAAGCTTTCTTT.